The next 14 T cell receptor beta chains were all read from a single sample in a study of blood T cell repertoires in COVID-19. Sequencing used immunoSEQ multiplex PCR; TCRdb keeps in-frame clones, though not all of them. The sample carries roughly 120,000 clones, around 76% recorded once. The specimen was peripheral blood. Receptors originate from a woman over 75 with acute or convalescent COVID-19.

The chain joins TRBV30 to TRBJ1-6; D may be TRBD1 (6 bases). Between the trimmed V and J ends, which lost 4 bases and 7 bases, there was a span of 14 bases. CDR1 and CDR2 (germline): GTSNPN, SVGIG (reference sequence). The CDR3 has 14 residues. CDR3 protein: CAWTWGGVNSPLHF. The CDR3 nucleotides are TGTGCCTGGACGTGGGGGGGCGTGAATTCACCCCTCCACTTT.

CDR3 loop: CAISEGSGRGSNEQFF. DNA of the CDR3: TGTGCCATCAGTGAGGGTTCCGGGAGGGGTAGCAATGAGCAGTTCTTC. This rearrangement joins TRBV10-3 to TRBJ2-1; 8 bases are a match to TRBD2. The CDR3 runs to 16 residues. Germline V gene data show CDR1 as ENHRY and CDR2 as SYGVKD. The V segment lost 2 bases and the J segment 6 bases; nucleotides outside the gene matches: 9.

The chain has TRBV2 and TRBJ2-7; 9 nucleotides match TRBD1. J lost 1 base, V lost 6 bases, and 4 bases had no gene match. Germline CDR1 is SNHLY and CDR2 is FYNNEI. This CDR3 region has 14 residues. CDR3 sequence: CASRGGTGSYEQYF. In nucleotides, the CDR3 is TGTGCCAGCAGGGGGGGGACAGGGTCCTACGAGCAGTACTTC.

The chain links TRBV7-2 to TRBJ1-2; a weak D match, TRBD1 (5 bases). The V gene's germline CDR1 is SGHTA and CDR2 FQGNSA. Trimming removed 2 bases at V and 5 bases at J, with 12 bases between. The CDR3 spans 14 residues. The CDR3 nucleotides are TGTGCCAGCAGCTTAAACCAGGGCGATTATGGCTACACCTTC. Protein: CASSLNQGDYGYTF.

This chain links TRBV18 with TRBJ2-1, with unresolved D. This CDR3 has 14 residues. The germline gives CDR1 KGHSH, CDR2 LQKENI. Trimming removed 3 bases from V and 0 bases from J, with 6 bases in between. The CDR3 DNA follows: TGTGCCAGCTCACCGCGGAGCTCCTACAATGAGCAGTTCTTC. Translated: CASSPRSSYNEQFF.

V gene TRBV3-1 (or the pseudogene TRBV3-2) combines with J gene TRBJ2-3; TRBD1 is a possible D gene (6 bases). The CDR3 is 14 amino acids. Looked up from germline, CDR1 is LGHDT and CDR2 is YNNKEL (reference sequence). The ends were cut back, 4 bases at V and 4 bases at J, with 12 bases in the middle. The CDR3 coding sequence is TGTGCCAGCAGCCGAGGACAGACGCCAGATACGCAGTATTTT. This gives the protein CASSRGQTPDTQYF.

V is TRBV19 and J is TRBJ2-7, with 8 bases fitting TRBD2. The CDR3 spans 14 residues. Germline V gene lookup returns CDR1 LNHDA and CDR2 SQIVND (reference sequence). The V segment lost 5 bases and the J segment 0 bases; nucleotides outside the gene matches: 3. The CDR3 DNA follows: TGTGCCAGTAGTTGGCGGGGGGACTCCTACGAGCAGTACTTC. It yields the protein CASSWRGDSYEQYF.

The genes are TRBV5-4 and TRBJ2-4; 7 nucleotides align to TRBD2. Germline V gene sequence: CDR1 SGHNT, CDR2 YYREEE (reference sequence). V trimming: 0 bases; J trimming: 0 bases; junction bases outside the gene matches: 6. The CDR3 consists of 17 residues. Here the CDR3 reads CASSLELGGGAKNIQYF. The CDR3 coding sequence is TGTGCCAGCAGCTTGGAGTTGGGCGGGGGAGCCAAAAACATTCAGTACTTC. Full variable domain (rest looked up from reference TRBV5-4 and TRBJ2-4): ETGVTQSPTHLIKTRGQQVTLRCSSQSGHNTVSWYQQALGQGPQFIFQYYREEENGRGNFPPRFSGLQFPNYSSELNVNALELDDSALYLCASSLELGGGAKNIQYFGAGTRLSVL.

The chain couples TRBV3-1 (or the pseudogene TRBV3-2) to TRBJ2-5; TRBD2 matches 9 bases. With 4 bases clipped from V and 5 bases from J, the junction kept 8 bases outside the gene matches. The length of the CDR3 is 15 residues. Germline V gene lookup returns CDR1 LGHDT and CDR2 YNNKEL (reference sequence). DNA for the CDR3: TGTGCCAGCAGCCCCTTAGCGGGAGTTGGTGAGACCCAGTACTTC. It is translated as CASSPLAGVGETQYF.

The J gene is TRBJ1-2, the V gene TRBV6-5; TRBD1 matches 7 bases. CDR1 and CDR2 (germline): MNHEY, SVGAGI. The J segment lost 8 bases and the V segment lost 2 bases, leaving 5 bases of the junction unmatched. There are 13 residues in the CDR3. CDR3 in DNA: TGTGCCAGCAGTTACAGGGGGCTAGGAGGCTACACCTTC. This gives the protein CASSYRGLGGYTF.

The gene calls are TRBV28 and TRBJ1-6, with unresolved D. V gave up 2 bases and J gave up 11 bases, with 10 bases separating them. Per germline, CDR1 MDHEN and CDR2 SYDVKM. There are 13 residues in the CDR3. CDR3 in DNA: TGTGCCAGCAGTTTACATCAGGTACCACCCCTCCACTTT. This encodes CASSLHQVPPLHF.

In DNA, the CDR3 is TGCGCCAGCAGCCGGGGGTATGAGCAGTTCTTC. Protein product: CASSRGYEQFF. The rearrangement links TRBV10-1 to TRBJ2-1; possible D gene TRBD2, 6 bases. V shed 6 bases and J shed 8 bases, with 8 bases lying between them. Per the germline V gene, CDR1 is WNHNN and CDR2 is SYGVQD (reference sequence). The CDR3 is 11 residues long.

The chain employs TRBV18 and TRBJ1-1; 7 positions match TRBD1. V gave up 2 bases and J gave up 2 bases; unmatched junction bases: 8. The CDR3 length is 16 residues. Germline loops: CDR1 KGHSH, CDR2 LQKENI. As DNA, the CDR3 is TGTGCCAGCTCACCAGGTTGGGCAGGGGGAAACACTGAAGCTTTCTTT. The encoded protein is CASSPGWAGGNTEAFF.

This chain uses TRBV7-8 with TRBJ2-1; 7 bases agree with TRBD1. Looked up from germline, CDR1 is SGHVS and CDR2 is FQNEAQ. The CDR3 totals 14 residues. V gave up 5 bases and J gave up 4 bases; unmatched junction bases: 5. The CDR3 loop reads CASSMGQTYNEQFF. DNA of the CDR3: TGTGCCAGCAGCATGGGACAGACATACAATGAGCAGTTCTTC.